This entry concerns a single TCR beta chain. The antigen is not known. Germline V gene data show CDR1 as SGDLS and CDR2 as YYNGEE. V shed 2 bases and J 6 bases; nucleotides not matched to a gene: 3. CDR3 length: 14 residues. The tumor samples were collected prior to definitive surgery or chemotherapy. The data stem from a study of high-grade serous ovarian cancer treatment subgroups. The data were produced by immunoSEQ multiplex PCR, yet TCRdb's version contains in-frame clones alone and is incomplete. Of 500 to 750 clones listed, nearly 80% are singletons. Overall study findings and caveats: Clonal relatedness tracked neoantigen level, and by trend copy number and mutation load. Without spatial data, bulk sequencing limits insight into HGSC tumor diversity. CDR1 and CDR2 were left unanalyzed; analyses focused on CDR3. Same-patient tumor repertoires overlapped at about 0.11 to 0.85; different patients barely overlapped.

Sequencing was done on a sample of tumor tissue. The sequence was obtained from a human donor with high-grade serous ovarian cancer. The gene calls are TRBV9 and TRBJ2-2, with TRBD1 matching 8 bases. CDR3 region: CASSVQGAAGELFF. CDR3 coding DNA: TGTGCCAGCAGCGTCCAGGGGGCAGCCGGGGAGCTGTTTTTT.